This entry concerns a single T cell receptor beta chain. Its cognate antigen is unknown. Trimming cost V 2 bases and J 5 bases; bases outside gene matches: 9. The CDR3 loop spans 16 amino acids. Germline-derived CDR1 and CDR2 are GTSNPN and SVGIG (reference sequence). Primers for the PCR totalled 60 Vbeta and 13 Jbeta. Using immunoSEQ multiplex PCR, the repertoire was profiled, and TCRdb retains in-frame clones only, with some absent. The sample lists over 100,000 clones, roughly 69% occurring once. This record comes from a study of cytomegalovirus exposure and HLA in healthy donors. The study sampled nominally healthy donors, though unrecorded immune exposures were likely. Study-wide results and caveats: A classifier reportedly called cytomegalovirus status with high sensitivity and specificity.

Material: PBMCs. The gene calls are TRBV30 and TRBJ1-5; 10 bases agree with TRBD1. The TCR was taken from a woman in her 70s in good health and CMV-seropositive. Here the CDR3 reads CAWSLTGTGAHQPQHF. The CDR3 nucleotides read TGTGCCTGGAGTCTTACCGGGACAGGGGCCCATCAGCCCCAGCATTTT. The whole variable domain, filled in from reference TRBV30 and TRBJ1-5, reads SQTIHQWPATLVQPVGSPLSLECTVEGTSNPNLYWYRQAAGRGLQLLFYSVGIGQISSEVPQNLSASRPQDRQFILSSKKLLLSDSGFYLCAWSLTGTGAHQPQHFGDGTRLSIL.